Listed below are T cell receptor beta chains from one sample, sequenced in a study of blood T cell repertoires in COVID-19. Profiling relied on immunoSEQ multiplex PCR, and the TCRdb table lists in-frame clones only, not all of them. The sample yields more than 300,000 clones, 70% to 90% seen once. Sequencing used PBMCs or T cells enriched from blood (not recorded which). The origin of the receptors is a woman aged 18-30 years who had recovered from COVID-19. Both conserved end residues are part of each CDR3. The order of the fields is V gene, clone size, D gene, J gene, CDR3 DNA, CDR3 protein. A D gene is named only where the DNA matches it firmly. Clone size is shown for a subset of rows, as once, few, many or a class of expanded clone.

TRBV5-1	few	TRBD2	TRBJ2-7	TGCGCCAGCAGCTTGGAATCGGGGGGCGAGCAGTACTTC	CASSLESGGEQYF
TRBV13	-	-	TRBJ1-2	TGTGCCAGCAGCTTACCAGGGCCCCTTCGCACCTTC	CASSLPGPLRTF
TRBV7-2	-	-	TRBJ2-7	TGTGCCAGCAGCGCAAATATTGTGACAGGATTATCCTACGAGCAGTACTTC	CASSANIVTGLSYEQYF
TRBV27	-	-	TRBJ1-5	TGTGCCAGCAGTTTAGTCTGGCAGGTTAATCAGCCCCAGCATTTT	CASSLVWQVNQPQHF
TRBV28	-	-	TRBJ1-1	TGTGCCAGCAGTTCGCAGGGACACGCTTTCTTT	CASSSQGHAFF
TRBV7-2	-	TRBD1	TRBJ1-2	TGTGCCAGCAGCTCCGGACAGGGGGAATATGGCTACACCTTC	CASSSGQGEYGYTF
TRBV6-1	few	TRBD1	TRBJ1-1	TGTGCCAGCAGTGAAACCCTACAGGGGGTTGTGACTGAAGCTTTCTTT	CASSETLQGVVTEAFF
TRBV11-2	-	TRBD1	TRBJ1-6	TGTGCCAGCAGTACACAGGGGGCAAATTCACCCCTCCACTTT	CASSTQGANSPLHF
TRBV5-1	few	-	TRBJ1-1	TGCGCCAGCAGCTCCAAACAGGGGAACACTGAAGCTTTCTTT	CASSSKQGNTEAFF
TRBV6-6	-	-	TRBJ2-5	TGTGCCAGCAGCCGCCAAGAGACCCAGTACTTC	CASSRQETQYF
TRBV6-1	-	TRBD2	TRBJ2-7	TGTGCCAGCAGTGAAGTAGCGGGGGATGTTCGGCAGTACTTC	CASSEVAGDVRQYF
TRBV2	-	-	TRBJ1-1	TGTGCCAGCAGGAGGGAGGGTGTGGTTGAAGCTTTCTTT	CASRREGVVEAFF
TRBV18	-	-	TRBJ1-3	TGTGCCAGCTCACCTGGGCCAGTTAGTTACTCTGGAAACACCATATATTTT	CASSPGPVSYSGNTIYF
TRBV6-5	-	TRBD1	TRBJ1-4	TGTGCCAGCAGCCGGACAGGTTTGGATGAAAAACTGTTTTTT	CASSRTGLDEKLFF
TRBV6-5	-	TRBD1	TRBJ1-2	TGTGCCAGCAGTATTCGACAGGGGGGATCCAATGGCTACACCTTC	CASSIRQGGSNGYTF
TRBV7-9	few	TRBD1	TRBJ2-5	TGTGCCAGCAGCCAGGGACAGGGCAGAGAGACCCAGTACTTC	CASSQGQGRETQYF
TRBV5-1	-	-	TRBJ1-4	TGCGCCAGCAGCTTGGGCAGGGGAAGTGAAAAACTGTTTTTT	CASSLGRGSEKLFF
TRBV28	-	TRBD1	TRBJ1-4	TGTGCCAGCAGTTACCGGACAGGTTGGGGAAATGAAAAACTGTTTTTT	CASSYRTGWGNEKLFF
TRBV19	-	TRBD1	TRBJ1-2	TGTGCCAGTAGTATTCTCGGGACAGTCTATGGCTACACCTTC	CASSILGTVYGYTF
TRBV12-3/TRBV12-4	-	-	TRBJ1-1	TGTGCCAGCAGTTTGGCAGGCTGGACTGAAGCTTTCTTT	CASSLAGWTEAFF
TRBV5-1	-	TRBD2	TRBJ2-1	TGCGCCAGCAGCTCGGGACTAGCGGGGGAGCAGTTCTTC	CASSSGLAGEQFF
TRBV11-2	-	TRBD1	TRBJ1-2	TGTGCCAGCAGCTTGGGGACAGGGGTCTTCTACACCTTC	CASSLGTGVFYTF
TRBV4-1	-	TRBD2	TRBJ2-7	TGCGCCAGCAGCCAGGGGACCGGGGGGGACTCCTACGAGCAGTACTTC	CASSQGTGGDSYEQYF
TRBV29-1	-	TRBD1	TRBJ1-2	TGCAGCGAGGGGACAGGGAATGGCTACACCTTC	CSEGTGNGYTF
TRBV2	-	TRBD1	TRBJ1-2	TGTGCCAGCAGGGGCGGAACAGGGGCGTCCTATGGCTACACCTTC	CASRGGTGASYGYTF
TRBV6-1	-	-	TRBJ2-7	TGTGCCAGCAGTGAAGTCAACGAGCAGTACTTC	CASSEVNEQYF
TRBV7-6	-	-	TRBJ2-1	TGTGCCAGCAGCTTACCGACAGGTGAGCAGTTCTTC	CASSLPTGEQFF
TRBV13	-	-	TRBJ1-6	TGTGCCAGCAGCTCATATAATTCACCCCTCCACTTT	CASSSYNSPLHF
TRBV25-1	-	-	TRBJ1-6	TGTGCCAGCAGTGAATGGCGGGAGAGTAATTCACCCCTCCACTTT	CASSEWRESNSPLHF
TRBV5-1	-	TRBD1	TRBJ2-7	TGCGCCAGCAGCTACCACCCGACAGGGGTGTCCTACGAGCAGTACTTC	CASSYHPTGVSYEQYF
TRBV9	-	TRBD1	TRBJ1-5	TGTGCCAGCAGCGCCCGGGACAGTCGGAATCAGCCCCAGCATTTT	CASSARDSRNQPQHF
TRBV5-5	-	-	TRBJ2-3	TGTGCCAGCATATGGGGACAAAACACAGATACGCAGTATTTT	CASIWGQNTDTQYF
TRBV5-5	-	TRBD1	TRBJ1-1	TGTGCCAGCAGCTTATGGACAGGGGAGAGGGAAGCTTTCTTT	CASSLWTGEREAFF
TRBV5-1	once	TRBD1	TRBJ2-5	TGCGCCAGCAGCTTGGGGGACAGGGTTTCGGAGACCCAGTACTTC	CASSLGDRVSETQYF
TRBV7-6	-	-	TRBJ1-4	TGTGCCAGCAGCTTAGCCGGTGGCAGGGGTGAACGAACAACTAATGAAAAACTGTTTTTT	CASSLAGGRGERTTNEKLFF
TRBV25-1	once	-	TRBJ2-2	TGTGCCAGCATCGGGGGATCCGGGGAGCTGTTTTTT	CASIGGSGELFF
TRBV29-1	-	TRBD1	TRBJ2-7	TGCAGCGCCAAGGACAGGGTTGGATCCTACGAGCAGTACTTC	CSAKDRVGSYEQYF
TRBV6-5	-	-	TRBJ2-5	TGTGCCAGCAGCCCCTCAGGTGGGGAGACCCAGTACTTC	CASSPSGGETQYF
TRBV2	-	-	TRBJ2-1	TGTGCCAGCAAACAGGAGAACAATGAGCAGTTCTTC	CASKQENNEQFF
TRBV9	-	TRBD1	TRBJ2-2	TGTGCCAGCAGCTCTCAGGACAGGGCGACCGGGGAGCTGTTTTTT	CASSSQDRATGELFF
TRBV28	-	-	TRBJ2-2	TGTGCCAGACCTCCCGTGACAAGGAACACCGGGGAGCTGTTTTTT	CARPPVTRNTGELFF
TRBV7-9	few	TRBD1	TRBJ1-2	TGTGCCAGCAGCTTAACGGGGACAGGGGATGGCTACACCTTC	CASSLTGTGDGYTF
TRBV14	-	TRBD1	TRBJ1-2	TGTGCCAGCAGGCCTACCCCCGGGACAGGGGGGAGCTATGGCTACACCTTC	CASRPTPGTGGSYGYTF
TRBV28	-	-	TRBJ2-5	TGTGCCAGCAGTTTTTGGACAGCAGGGGAGACCCAGTACTTC	CASSFWTAGETQYF
TRBV10-3	-	TRBD1	TRBJ1-3	TGTGCCATCAGTGACAAACAGGGGGCTGGAAACACCATATATTTT	CAISDKQGAGNTIYF
TRBV30	-	-	TRBJ2-7	TGTGCCTGGAGTCGCCGGGCCTACGAGCAGTACTTC	CAWSRRAYEQYF
TRBV18	-	TRBD1	TRBJ2-7	TGTGCCAGCTCACCACCGACAGGACAGGGGTACCACGAGCAGTACTTC	CASSPPTGQGYHEQYF
TRBV5-1	few	-	TRBJ1-2	TGCGCCAGCAGTGTGGAGTGGAGCTATGGCTACACCTTC	CASSVEWSYGYTF
TRBV4-2	-	TRBD2	TRBJ2-7	TGTGCCAGCAGCCAAGATCTAGCGGGGGAATTCGAGCAGTACTTC	CASSQDLAGEFEQYF
TRBV3-1/TRBV3-2	-	-	TRBJ1-2	TGTGCCAGCGGCGGGACTAACTATGGCTACACCTTC	CASGGTNYGYTF
TRBV7-9	-	TRBD1	TRBJ2-7	TGTGCCAGCAGCCACGCCGGGGACAGGGACCTAGAGCAGTACTTC	CASSHAGDRDLEQYF
TRBV21-1	-	-	TRBJ1-5	TGTGCCAGCATCACCTTGAAGGGGGCTTGTAGCAATCAGCCCCAGCATTTT	CASITLKGACSNQPQHF